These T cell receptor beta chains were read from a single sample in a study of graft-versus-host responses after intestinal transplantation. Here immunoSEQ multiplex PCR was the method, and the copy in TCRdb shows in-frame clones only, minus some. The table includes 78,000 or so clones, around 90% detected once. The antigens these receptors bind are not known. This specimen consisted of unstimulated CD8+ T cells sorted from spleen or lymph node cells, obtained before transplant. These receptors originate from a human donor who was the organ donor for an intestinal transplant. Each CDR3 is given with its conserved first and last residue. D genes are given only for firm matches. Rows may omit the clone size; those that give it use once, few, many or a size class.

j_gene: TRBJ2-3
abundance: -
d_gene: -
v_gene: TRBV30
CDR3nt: TGTGCCTGGAGTGTAAAGATAGCCACAGATACGCAGTATTTT
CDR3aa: CAWSVKIATDTQYF

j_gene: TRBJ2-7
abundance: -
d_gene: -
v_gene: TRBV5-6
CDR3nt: TGTGCCAGCAGCTTGGACACGGGCTACGAGCAGTACTTC
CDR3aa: CASSLDTGYEQYF

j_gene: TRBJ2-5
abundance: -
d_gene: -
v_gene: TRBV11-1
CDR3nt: TGTGCCAGCAGCTTAGCGATGTCGACTCCTCAAGAGACCCAGTACTTC
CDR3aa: CASSLAMSTPQETQYF

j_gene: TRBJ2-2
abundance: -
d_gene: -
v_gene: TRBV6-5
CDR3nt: TGTGCCAGCAGTTACTCGATAGGTGGGAACACCGGGGAGCTGTTTTTT
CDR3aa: CASSYSIGGNTGELFF

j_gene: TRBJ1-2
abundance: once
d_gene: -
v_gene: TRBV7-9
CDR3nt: TGTGCCAGCAGCTCACCTCTCTACAGGCTTAACTATGGCTACACCTTC
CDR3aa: CASSSPLYRLNYGYTF

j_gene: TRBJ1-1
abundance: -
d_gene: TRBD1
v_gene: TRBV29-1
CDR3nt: TGCAGCGTTGGGCAGACAGGGCAGAACACTGAAGCTTTCTTT
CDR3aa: CSVGQTGQNTEAFF

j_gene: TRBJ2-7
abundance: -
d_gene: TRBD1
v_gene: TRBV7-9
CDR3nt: TGTGCCAGCAGGGGGGGACAGGGGGCTTACGAGCAGTACTTC
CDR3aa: CASRGGQGAYEQYF

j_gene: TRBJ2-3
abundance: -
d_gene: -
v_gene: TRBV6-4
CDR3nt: TGTGCCAGCAGTGACTCGTATGAGGGACCAGATACGCAGTATTTT
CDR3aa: CASSDSYEGPDTQYF

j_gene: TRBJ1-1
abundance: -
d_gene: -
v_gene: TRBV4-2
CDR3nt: TGTGCCAGCAGCCTTAACCAGGGTTCCAGCACTGAAGCTTTCTTT
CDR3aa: CASSLNQGSSTEAFF

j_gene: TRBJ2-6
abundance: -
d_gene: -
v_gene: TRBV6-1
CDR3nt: TGTGCCAGCTGCTTCGGGGGCTCTGGGGCCAACGTCCTGACTTTC
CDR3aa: CASCFGGSGANVLTF

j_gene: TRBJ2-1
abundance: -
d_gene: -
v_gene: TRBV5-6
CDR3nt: TGTGCCAGCAGCTTTTTGGGTAGGAATGAGCAGTTCTTC
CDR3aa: CASSFLGRNEQFF

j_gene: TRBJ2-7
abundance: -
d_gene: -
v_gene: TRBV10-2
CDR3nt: TGCGCCAGCAGTGAGTCCAGTATCCCCTACGAGCAGTACTTC
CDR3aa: CASSESSIPYEQYF

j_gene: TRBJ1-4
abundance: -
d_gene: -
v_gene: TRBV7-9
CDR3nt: TGTGCCAGCAGCTCCCCCCCCGGGGGCAAGAATGAAAAACTGTTTTTT
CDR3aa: CASSSPPGGKNEKLFF

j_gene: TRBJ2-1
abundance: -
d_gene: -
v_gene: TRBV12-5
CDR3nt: TGTGCTAGTGGTTTGTACGGATACAATGAGCAGTTCTTC
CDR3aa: CASGLYGYNEQFF

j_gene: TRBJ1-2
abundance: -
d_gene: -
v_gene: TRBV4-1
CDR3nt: TGCGCCAGCAGCCAGACATCAGCTCGTGGCTACACCTTC
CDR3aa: CASSQTSARGYTF

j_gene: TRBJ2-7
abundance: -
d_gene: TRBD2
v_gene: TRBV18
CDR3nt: TGTGCCGGCTCACCGCCTAGCGGGGTCTACGAGCAGTACTTC
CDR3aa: CAGSPPSGVYEQYF

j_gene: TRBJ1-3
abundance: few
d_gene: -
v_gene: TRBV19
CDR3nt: TGTGCCAGTACTATCACCGGGTATGGAAACACCATATATTTT
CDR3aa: CASTITGYGNTIYF

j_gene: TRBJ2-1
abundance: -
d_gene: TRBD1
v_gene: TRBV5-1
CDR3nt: TGCGCCAGCAGCTTGGGCCTCCGCGACAGGGTGTTGAGTGAGCAGTTCTTC
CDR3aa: CASSLGLRDRVLSEQFF

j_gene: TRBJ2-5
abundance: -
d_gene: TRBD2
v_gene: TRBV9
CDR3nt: TGTGCCAGCAGCCTCGCGGGGGGGGAGGGAGAGACCCAGTACTTC
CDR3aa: CASSLAGGEGETQYF

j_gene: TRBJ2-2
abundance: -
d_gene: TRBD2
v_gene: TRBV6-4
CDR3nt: TGTGCCAGCAGCCATAGCGGGGGTGGAGAAACCGGGGAGCTGTTTTTT
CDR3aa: CASSHSGGGETGELFF

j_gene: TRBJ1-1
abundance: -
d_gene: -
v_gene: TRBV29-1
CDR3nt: TGCAGCGTTGCCTCAGTGAACACTGAAGCTTTCTTT
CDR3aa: CSVASVNTEAFF

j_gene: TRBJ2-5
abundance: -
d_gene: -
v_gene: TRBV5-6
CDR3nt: TGTGCCAGCAGCTTGGGCGGGGAGAAAGAGACCCAGTACTTC
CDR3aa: CASSLGGEKETQYF

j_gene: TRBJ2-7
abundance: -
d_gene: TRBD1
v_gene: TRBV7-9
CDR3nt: TGTGCCAGCAGCTTAGCAGGACAGGGCGAGAAAAGCTTGGAGCAGTACTTC
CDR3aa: CASSLAGQGEKSLEQYF

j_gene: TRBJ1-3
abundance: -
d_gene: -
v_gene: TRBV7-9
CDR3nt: TGTGCCAGCAGCTCTCCGGGCTTGGGAAACACCATATATTTT
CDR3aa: CASSSPGLGNTIYF

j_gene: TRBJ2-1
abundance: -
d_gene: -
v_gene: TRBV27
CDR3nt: TGTGCCAGCAGTCCTACGGGAATCACCAATAATGACTACAATGAGCAGTTCTTC
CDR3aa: CASSPTGITNNDYNEQFF

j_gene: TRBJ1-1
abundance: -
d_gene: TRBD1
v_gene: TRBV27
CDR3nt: TGTGCCAGCAGTTTATCCGCCGACAGGGGCACTGAAGCTTTCTTT
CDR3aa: CASSLSADRGTEAFF

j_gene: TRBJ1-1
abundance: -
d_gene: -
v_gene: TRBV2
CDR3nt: TGTGCCAGCCTAGACTCCTCCACCATGAACACTGAAGCTTTCTTT
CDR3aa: CASLDSSTMNTEAFF

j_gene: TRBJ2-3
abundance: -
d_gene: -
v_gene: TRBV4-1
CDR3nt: TGCGCCAGCAGCCAAGATCCAAGTGTTCCCGGCACAGATACGCAGTATTTT
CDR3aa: CASSQDPSVPGTDTQYF

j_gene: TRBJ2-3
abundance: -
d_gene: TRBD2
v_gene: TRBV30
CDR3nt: TGTGCCTGGAGTCTCCGGGACAGTAAACTAGCGGGGGGGCCGGAAGATACGCAGTATTTT
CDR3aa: CAWSLRDSKLAGGPEDTQYF

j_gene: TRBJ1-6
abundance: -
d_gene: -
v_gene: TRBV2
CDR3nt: TGTGCCAGCACAAGGACAGAGGAAGGCCATTCACCCCTCCACTTT
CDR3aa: CASTRTEEGHSPLHF

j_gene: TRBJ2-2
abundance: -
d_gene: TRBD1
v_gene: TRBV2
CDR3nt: TGTGCCAGCAGGGACAGGGGTTACACCGGGGAGCTGTTTTTT
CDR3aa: CASRDRGYTGELFF

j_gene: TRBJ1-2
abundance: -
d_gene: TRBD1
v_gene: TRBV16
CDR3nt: TGTGCCAGCAGCCAAGGGGACAGAAACTATGGCTACACCTTC
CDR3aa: CASSQGDRNYGYTF

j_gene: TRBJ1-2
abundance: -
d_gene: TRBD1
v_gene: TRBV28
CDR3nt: TGTGCCAGCAGTTTAAGGGGGCGCTGGGGAGGCTACACCTTC
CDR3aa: CASSLRGRWGGYTF

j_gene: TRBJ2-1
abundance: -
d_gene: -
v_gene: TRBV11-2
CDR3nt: TGTGCCAGCAGCTCCCGGGACTACAATGAGCAGTTCTTC
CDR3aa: CASSSRDYNEQFF

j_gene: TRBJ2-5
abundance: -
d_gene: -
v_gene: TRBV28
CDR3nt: TGTGCCAGCAGTTTCCCCACCGACAGGTACCAAGAGACCCAGTACTTC
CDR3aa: CASSFPTDRYQETQYF

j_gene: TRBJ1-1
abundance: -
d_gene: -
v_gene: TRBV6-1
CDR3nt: TGTGCCAGCGCGAAAGGGGAGAACACTGAAGCTTTCTTT
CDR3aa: CASAKGENTEAFF

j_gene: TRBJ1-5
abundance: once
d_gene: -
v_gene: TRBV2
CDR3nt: TGTGCCAGCACCCTATGGGTTGGCACCAATCAGCCCCAGCATTTT
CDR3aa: CASTLWVGTNQPQHF